Described below is a single TCR beta chain sequence and its context. This CDR3 has 12 residues. CDR1 is GTSNPN, CDR2 SVGIG, per germline (reference sequence). Between the trimmed V and J ends, which lost 5 bases and 10 bases, there was a span of 15 bases. The data were obtained in a study of CD8 T cells in Susac syndrome. Reverse transcription of roughly 0.45 to 1 ug RNA was performed with random hexamers. A single record per CDR3 protein comes from TCRdb applying MiXCR to the immunoSEQ multiplex PCR reads. This repertoire shows around 300,000 distinct CDR3 sequences, about 90% found once; its top ten account for about 0.063%.

The rearrangement links TRBV30 to TRBJ2-1; D possibly corresponds to TRBD2 (6 bases). The origin of this receptor is a human donor with multiple sclerosis. Sequenced sample: CD4+ T cells from PBMCs. Here the CDR3 DNA reads TGTGCCTGGCGCCAACCAGGGAGGGAGCAGTTCTTC. This gives the protein CAWRQPGREQFF.